The rows below give T cell receptor beta chains drawn from one sample of a study of T cell changes during pregnancy in multiple sclerosis. Here immunoSEQ multiplex PCR was the method, and the copy in TCRdb shows in-frame clones only, minus some. The table has 56,000 or so clones, approximately 92% seen once. This specimen was CD4+ T cells from peripheral blood mononuclear cells, taken in the third trimester of pregnancy. These receptors were taken from a female donor with multiple sclerosis, enrolled in a pregnancy study. Each CDR3 is given with its conserved first and last residue. D genes are given only for firm matches.

CDR3 protein	V gene	J gene	D gene
CASRLEQGSGANVLTF	TRBV2	TRBJ2-6	NA
CASSYGDSNEQFF	TRBV6-6	TRBJ2-1	TRBD1
CASSADRFYNEQFF	TRBV28	TRBJ2-1	TRBD1
CASSRGGLASVAYNEQFF	TRBV5-4	TRBJ2-1	NA
CASSEFSSGSSYNEQFF	TRBV2	TRBJ2-1	TRBD2
CASSSPAEAYGYTF	TRBV28	TRBJ1-2	NA
CASSLAIAGVADTQYF	TRBV7-6	TRBJ2-3	TRBD2
CASSPPDRVAFF	TRBV18	TRBJ2-1	TRBD1
CATSRGAFSEKLFF	TRBV15	TRBJ1-4	NA
CASSVILAGTDTQYF	TRBV27	TRBJ2-3	TRBD2
CSVDKLGRMNTEAFF	TRBV29-1	TRBJ1-1	NA
CATSREATSGQRFF	TRBV15	TRBJ2-1	TRBD2
CASSFLYTQYF	TRBV7-2	TRBJ2-3	NA
CASSISVGYGYTF	TRBV19	TRBJ1-2	NA
CASSSHRGLSGDNEKLFF	TRBV28	TRBJ1-4	TRBD1
CASSLVRGTSSTDTQYF	TRBV5-1	TRBJ2-3	NA
CASTPGAGTTDTQYF	TRBV5-6	TRBJ2-3	NA
CASSPRRGRKSTNEKLFF	TRBV18	TRBJ1-4	NA
CASSFTGPNTEAFF	TRBV27	TRBJ1-1	NA
CASSGGTSGSYNEQFF	TRBV9	TRBJ2-1	TRBD2
CASSLGGPYEQYF	TRBV5-6	TRBJ2-7	NA
CASSSDGIGTSGRIQETQYF	TRBV5-4	TRBJ2-5	TRBD2
CASSLNRGAFF	TRBV28	TRBJ1-1	TRBD1
CASRGTGNYEQYF	TRBV28	TRBJ2-7	TRBD1
CASSQDLGGEQFF	TRBV14	TRBJ2-1	NA
CATSTSQGTYNEQFF	TRBV15	TRBJ2-1	TRBD1
CASKRSDPGQFF	TRBV6-6	TRBJ2-1	NA
CASSSTGSGTEAFF	TRBV5-6	TRBJ1-1	TRBD1
CASSPQQGYTGELFF	TRBV7-8	TRBJ2-2	NA
CASSEEGRAPETQYF	TRBV6-1	TRBJ2-5	NA
CASSSDPRGGFYGYTF	TRBV5-5	TRBJ1-2	NA
CASSLTGTGLNTEAFF	TRBV28	TRBJ1-1	TRBD1
CSVENINEQFF	TRBV29-1	TRBJ2-1	NA
CASSLLTGYNEQFF	TRBV28	TRBJ2-1	NA
CASSSLRGSYNEQFF	TRBV7-2	TRBJ2-1	NA
CSATGSGHYEQYF	TRBV29-1	TRBJ2-7	NA
CAWSPDRYQPQHF	TRBV30	TRBJ1-5	NA
CASSKPPSGRALVQQADTQYF	TRBV21-1	TRBJ2-3	NA
CASSFMGGTGELFF	TRBV28	TRBJ2-2	TRBD2
CASSVGGGSSGYEQYF	TRBV9	TRBJ2-7	TRBD2
CAISERNEQFF	TRBV10-3	TRBJ2-1	NA
CASSIATDSPTGELFF	TRBV19	TRBJ2-2	NA
CASRDRSNQPQHF	TRBV2	TRBJ1-5	NA
CASGPLAGGPNEQFF	TRBV6-1	TRBJ2-1	TRBD2
CASSPRTGVTGELFF	TRBV5-1	TRBJ2-2	TRBD1
CASSPASAGGTDTQYF	TRBV19	TRBJ2-3	TRBD2
CASSLLTTNEKLFF	TRBV5-6	TRBJ1-4	NA
CASSAGTSTRTQYF	TRBV2	TRBJ2-5	TRBD2
CASSRGQSTEAFF	TRBV4-1	TRBJ1-1	NA
CASSRWTSGYSYEQYF	TRBV5-6	TRBJ2-7	TRBD2
CASTRLAPNTGELFF	TRBV2	TRBJ2-2	TRBD2
CASSPLTAGGRGETQYF	TRBV28	TRBJ2-5	TRBD2
CSALTSGRAAGTGELFF	TRBV29-1	TRBJ2-2	TRBD2